This T cell receptor (beta chain) is drawn from a study of T cell repertoires in cytomegalovirus infection. Study-wide context: Both recently identified HLA-C-restricted and well-studied HLA-B-restricted CMV epitopes were used in the study. A matching HLA type, together with CMV infection, was signaled by public TCR beta signatures.

There are a few counts of this clonotype. Its target is unknown. Germline V lookup: CDR1 MGHRA, CDR2 YSYEKL. V was clipped by 2 bases and J by 5 bases, with 3 bases between them. The CDR3 has 12 amino acids. TCRdb reprocessed the reads via MiXCR and lists one record per CDR3 protein. This sample carries some 920,000 distinct CDR3 sequences, around 31% of them seen once, and the ten largest clones take about an eighth. The chain uses TRBV4-1 and TRBJ2-2; D is ambiguous. The sequenced sample was cultured CD8+ T cells from PBMCs, obtained from culture after CMV antigen stimulation. The TCR was taken from a human donor in good health (CMV status not recorded). Some clones in this sample may be carry-over from other donors' samples. The CDR3 region is CASSQKTGELFF. For the CDR3, the DNA is TGCGCCAGCAGCCAAAAAACCGGGGAGCTGTTTTTT.